This TCR beta chain comes out of a study of blood T cell repertoires in COVID-19. On the study more broadly: Both acute and convalescent COVID-19 samples were obtained from the United States, Italy and Spain.

Original analysis: Estimation of nucleated cell counts relied on the amplification of reference gene primers. Repertoires were generated with immunoSEQ multiplex PCR, while TCRdb's copy carries only in-frame clones and drops some. V, J and clone size were drawn from that table, and D and trimming were deduced from the DNA. The sample has 81,000 or so clones, roughly 86% seen once. This clone has only one observation. CDR3 length: 14 residues. V gave up 3 bases and J gave up 8 bases, with 16 bases separating them. Germline V gives CDR1 SGHNT, CDR2 YENEEA. The chain has TRBV11-3 and TRBJ1-2; D may be TRBD1 (6 bases). The receptor's source is a man in his forties or fifties with active COVID-19. The sample was peripheral blood. CDR3 sequence (DNA): TGTGCCAGCAGCTTCTTAGACAGGCTGGGGGGCTACACCTTC. Translated: CASSFLDRLGGYTF.